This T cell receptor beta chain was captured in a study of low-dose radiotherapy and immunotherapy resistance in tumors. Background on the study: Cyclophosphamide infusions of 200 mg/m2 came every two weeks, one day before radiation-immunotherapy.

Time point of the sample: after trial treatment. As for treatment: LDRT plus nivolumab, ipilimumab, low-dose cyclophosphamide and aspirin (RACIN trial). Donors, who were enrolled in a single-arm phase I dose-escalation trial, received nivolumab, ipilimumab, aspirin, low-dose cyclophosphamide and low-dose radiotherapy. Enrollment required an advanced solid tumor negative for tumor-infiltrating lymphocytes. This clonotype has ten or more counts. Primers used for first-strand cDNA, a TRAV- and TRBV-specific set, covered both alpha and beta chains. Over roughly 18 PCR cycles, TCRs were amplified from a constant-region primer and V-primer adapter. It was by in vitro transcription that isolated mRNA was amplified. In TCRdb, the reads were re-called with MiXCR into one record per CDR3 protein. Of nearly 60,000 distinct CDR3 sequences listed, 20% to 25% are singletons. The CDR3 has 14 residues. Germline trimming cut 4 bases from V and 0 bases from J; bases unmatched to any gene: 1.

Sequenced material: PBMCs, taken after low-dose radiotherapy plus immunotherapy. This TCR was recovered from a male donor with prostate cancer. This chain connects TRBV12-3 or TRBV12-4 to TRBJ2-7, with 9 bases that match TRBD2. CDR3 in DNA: TGTGCCAGCAGTTGGACTAGCGTCTCCTACGAGCAGTACTTC. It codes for CASSWTSVSYEQYF.